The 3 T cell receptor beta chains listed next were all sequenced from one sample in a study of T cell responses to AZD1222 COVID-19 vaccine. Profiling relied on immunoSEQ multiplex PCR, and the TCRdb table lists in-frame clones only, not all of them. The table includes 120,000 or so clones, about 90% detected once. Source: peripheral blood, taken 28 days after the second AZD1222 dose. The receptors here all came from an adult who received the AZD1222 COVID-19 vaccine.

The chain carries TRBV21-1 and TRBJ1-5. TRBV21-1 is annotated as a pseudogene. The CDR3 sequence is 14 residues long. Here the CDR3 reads CASRDPCSNQPQHF. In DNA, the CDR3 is TGTGCCAGCAGGGACCCGTGTAGCAATCAGCCCCAGCATTTT.

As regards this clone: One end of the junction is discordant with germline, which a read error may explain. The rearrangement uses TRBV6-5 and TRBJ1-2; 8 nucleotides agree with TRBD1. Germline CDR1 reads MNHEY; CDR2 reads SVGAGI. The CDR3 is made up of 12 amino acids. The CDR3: CASSDSDRDNAF. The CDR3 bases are TGTGCCAGCAGTGACTCGGACAGGGATAATGCCTTC.

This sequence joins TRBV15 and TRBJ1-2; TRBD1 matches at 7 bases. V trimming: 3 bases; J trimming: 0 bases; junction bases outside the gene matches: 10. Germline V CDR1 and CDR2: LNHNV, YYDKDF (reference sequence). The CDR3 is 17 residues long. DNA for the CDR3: TGTGCCACCAGCAGGGCGACAATACAGGGGCCTAACTATGGCTACACCTTC. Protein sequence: CATSRATIQGPNYGYTF.